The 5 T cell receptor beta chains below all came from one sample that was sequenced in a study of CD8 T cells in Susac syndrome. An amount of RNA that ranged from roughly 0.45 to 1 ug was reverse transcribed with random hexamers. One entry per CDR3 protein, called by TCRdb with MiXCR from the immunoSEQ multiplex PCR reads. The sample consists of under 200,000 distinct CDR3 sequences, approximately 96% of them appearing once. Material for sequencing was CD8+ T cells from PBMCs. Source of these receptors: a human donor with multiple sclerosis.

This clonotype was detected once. In DNA form, the CDR3 reads TGCAGTGCTAGAGATGTCCACGGCGCGGGAGGGGAGACCCAGTACTTC. This translates into CSARDVHGAGGETQYF. The rearrangement joins TRBV20-1 to TRBJ2-5, with 9 bases lining up with TRBD2. The CDR3 runs to 16 residues. J was trimmed by 5 bases and V by 0 bases; bases with no gene match: 10. Germline-derived CDR1 and CDR2 are DFQATT and SNEGSKA (reference sequence).

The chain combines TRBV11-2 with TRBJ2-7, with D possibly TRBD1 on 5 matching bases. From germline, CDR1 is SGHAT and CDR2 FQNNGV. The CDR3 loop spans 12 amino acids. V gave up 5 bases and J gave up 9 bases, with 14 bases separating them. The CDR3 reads CASSPPGPGQYF. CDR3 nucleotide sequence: TGTGCCAGCAGCCCCCCAGGGCCTGGGCAGTACTTC. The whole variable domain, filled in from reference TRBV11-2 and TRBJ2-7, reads EAGVAQSPRYKIIEKRQSVAFWCNPISGHATLYWYQQILGQGPKLLIQFQNNGVVDDSQLPKDRFSAERLKGVDSTLKIQPAKLEDSAVYLCASSPPGPGQYFGPGTRLTVT.

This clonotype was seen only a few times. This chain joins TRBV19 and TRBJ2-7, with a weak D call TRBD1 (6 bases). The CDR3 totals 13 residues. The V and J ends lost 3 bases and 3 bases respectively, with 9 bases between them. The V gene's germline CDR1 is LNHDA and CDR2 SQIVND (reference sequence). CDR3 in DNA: TGTGCCAGTAGTATGACAGGTCTCTACGAGCAGTACTTC. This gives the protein CASSMTGLYEQYF.

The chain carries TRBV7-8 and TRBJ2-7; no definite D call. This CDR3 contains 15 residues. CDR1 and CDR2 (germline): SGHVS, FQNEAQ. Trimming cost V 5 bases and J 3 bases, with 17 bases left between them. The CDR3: CASSPSETVYYEQYF. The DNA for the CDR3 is TGTGCCAGCAGCCCCTCTGAGACCGTCTACTACGAGCAGTACTTC. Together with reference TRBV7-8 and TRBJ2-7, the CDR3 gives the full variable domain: GAGVSQSPRYKVAKRGQDVALRCDPISGHVSLFWYQQALGQGPEFLTYFQNEAQLDKSGLPSDRFFAERPEGSVSTLKIQRTQQEDSAVYLCASSPSETVYYEQYFGPGTRLTVT.

Here the CDR3 DNA reads TGTGCCAGCAGCTTAGGCGGGAGGGCCGGGGATGAGCAGTTCTTC. This encodes CASSLGGRAGDEQFF. The rearrangement uses TRBV7-6 and TRBJ2-1; 9 bases match TRBD2. There are 15 residues in the CDR3. Unmatched junction bases numbered 6, after V lost 1 base and J lost 8 bases. Germline V gene lookup returns CDR1 SGHVS and CDR2 FNYEAQ.